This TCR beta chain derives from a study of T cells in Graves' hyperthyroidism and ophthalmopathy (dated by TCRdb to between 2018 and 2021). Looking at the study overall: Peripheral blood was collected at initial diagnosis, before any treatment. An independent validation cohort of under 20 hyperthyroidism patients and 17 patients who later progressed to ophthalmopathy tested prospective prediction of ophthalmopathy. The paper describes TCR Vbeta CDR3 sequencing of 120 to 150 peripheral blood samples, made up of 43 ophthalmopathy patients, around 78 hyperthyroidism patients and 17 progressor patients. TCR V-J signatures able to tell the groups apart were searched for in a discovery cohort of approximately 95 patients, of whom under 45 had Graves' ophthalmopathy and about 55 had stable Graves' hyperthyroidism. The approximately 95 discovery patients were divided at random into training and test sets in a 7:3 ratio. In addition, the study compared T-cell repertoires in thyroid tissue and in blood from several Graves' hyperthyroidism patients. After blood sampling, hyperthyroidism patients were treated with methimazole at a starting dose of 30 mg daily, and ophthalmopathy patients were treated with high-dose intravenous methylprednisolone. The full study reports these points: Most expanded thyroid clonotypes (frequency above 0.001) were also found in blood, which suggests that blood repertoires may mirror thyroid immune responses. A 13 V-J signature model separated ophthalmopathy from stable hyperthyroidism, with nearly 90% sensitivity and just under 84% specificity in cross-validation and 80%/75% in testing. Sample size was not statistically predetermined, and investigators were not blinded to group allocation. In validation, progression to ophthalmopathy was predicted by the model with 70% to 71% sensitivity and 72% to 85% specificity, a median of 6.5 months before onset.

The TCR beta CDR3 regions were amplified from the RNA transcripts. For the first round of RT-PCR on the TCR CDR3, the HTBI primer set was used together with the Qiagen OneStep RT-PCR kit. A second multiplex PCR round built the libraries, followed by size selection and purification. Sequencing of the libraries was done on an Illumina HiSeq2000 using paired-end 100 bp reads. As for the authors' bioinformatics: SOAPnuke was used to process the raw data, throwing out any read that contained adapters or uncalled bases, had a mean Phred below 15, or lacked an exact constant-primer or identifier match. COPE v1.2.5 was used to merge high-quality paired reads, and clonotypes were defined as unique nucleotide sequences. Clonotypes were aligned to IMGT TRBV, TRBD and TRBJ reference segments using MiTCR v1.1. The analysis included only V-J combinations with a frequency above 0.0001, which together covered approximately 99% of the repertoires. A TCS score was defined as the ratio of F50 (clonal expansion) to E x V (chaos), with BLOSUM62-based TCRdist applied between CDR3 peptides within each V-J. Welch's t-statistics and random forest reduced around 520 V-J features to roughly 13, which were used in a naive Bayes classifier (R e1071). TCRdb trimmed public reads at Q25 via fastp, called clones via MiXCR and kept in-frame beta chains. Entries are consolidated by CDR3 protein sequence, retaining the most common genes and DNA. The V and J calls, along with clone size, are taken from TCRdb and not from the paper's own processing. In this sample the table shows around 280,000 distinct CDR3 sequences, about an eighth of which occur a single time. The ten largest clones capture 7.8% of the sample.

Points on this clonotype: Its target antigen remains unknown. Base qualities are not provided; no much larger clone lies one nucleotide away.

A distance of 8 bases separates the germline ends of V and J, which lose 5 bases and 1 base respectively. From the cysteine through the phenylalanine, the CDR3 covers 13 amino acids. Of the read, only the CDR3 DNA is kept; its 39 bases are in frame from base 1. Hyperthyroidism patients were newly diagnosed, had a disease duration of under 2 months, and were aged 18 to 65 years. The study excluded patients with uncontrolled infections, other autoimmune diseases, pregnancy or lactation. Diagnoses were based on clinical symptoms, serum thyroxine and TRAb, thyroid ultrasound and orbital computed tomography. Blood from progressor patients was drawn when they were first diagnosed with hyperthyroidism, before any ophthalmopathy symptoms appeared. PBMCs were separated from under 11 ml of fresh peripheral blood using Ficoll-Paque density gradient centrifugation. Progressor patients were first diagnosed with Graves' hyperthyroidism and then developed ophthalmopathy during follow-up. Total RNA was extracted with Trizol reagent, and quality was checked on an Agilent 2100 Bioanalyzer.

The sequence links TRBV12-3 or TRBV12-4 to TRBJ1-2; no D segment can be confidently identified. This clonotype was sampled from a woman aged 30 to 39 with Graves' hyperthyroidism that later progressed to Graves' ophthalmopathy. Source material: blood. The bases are TGTGCCAGCAGTCTCTTTATTAACTATGGCTACACCTTC. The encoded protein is CASSLFINYGYTF.